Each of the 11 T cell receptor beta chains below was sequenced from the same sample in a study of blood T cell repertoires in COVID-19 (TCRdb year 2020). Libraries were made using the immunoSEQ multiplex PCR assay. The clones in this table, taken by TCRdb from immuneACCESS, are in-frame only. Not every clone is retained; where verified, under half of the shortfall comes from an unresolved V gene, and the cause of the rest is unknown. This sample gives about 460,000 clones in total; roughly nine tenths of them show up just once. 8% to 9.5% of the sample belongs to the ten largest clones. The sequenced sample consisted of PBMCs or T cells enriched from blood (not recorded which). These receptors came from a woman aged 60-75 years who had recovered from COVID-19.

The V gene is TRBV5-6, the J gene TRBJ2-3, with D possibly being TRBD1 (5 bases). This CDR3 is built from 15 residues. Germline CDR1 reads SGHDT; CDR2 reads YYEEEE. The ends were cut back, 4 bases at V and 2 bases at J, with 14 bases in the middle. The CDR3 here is CASSKYTRDTDTQYF. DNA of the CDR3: TGTGCCAGCAGCAAATACACCAGGGACACAGATACGCAGTATTTT.

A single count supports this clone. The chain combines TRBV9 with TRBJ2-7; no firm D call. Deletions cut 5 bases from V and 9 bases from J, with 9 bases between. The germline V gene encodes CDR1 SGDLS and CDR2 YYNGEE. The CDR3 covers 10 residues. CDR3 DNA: TGTGCCAGCAGACTTCCAAGGCAGTACTTC. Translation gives CASRLPRQYF.

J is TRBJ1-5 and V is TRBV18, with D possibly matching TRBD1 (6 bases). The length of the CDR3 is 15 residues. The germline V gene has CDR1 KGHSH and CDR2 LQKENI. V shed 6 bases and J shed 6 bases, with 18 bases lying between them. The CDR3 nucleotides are TGTGCCAGCTCCCCCGACAGGCGGGAGGGTCAGCCCCAGCATTTT. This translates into CASSPDRREGQPQHF.

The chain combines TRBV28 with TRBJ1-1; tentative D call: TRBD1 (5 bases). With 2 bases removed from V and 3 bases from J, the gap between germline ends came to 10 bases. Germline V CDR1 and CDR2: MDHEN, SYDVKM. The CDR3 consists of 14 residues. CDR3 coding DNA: TGTGCCAGCAGTTTAAGGGGCGCGGACACTGAAGCTTTCTTT. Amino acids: CASSLRGADTEAFF. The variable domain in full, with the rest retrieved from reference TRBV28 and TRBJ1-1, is DVKVTQSSRYLVKRTGEKVFLECVQDMDHENMFWYRQDPGLGLRLIYFSYDVKMKEKGDIPEGYSVSREKKERFSLILESASTNQTSMYLCASSLRGADTEAFFGQGTRLTVV.

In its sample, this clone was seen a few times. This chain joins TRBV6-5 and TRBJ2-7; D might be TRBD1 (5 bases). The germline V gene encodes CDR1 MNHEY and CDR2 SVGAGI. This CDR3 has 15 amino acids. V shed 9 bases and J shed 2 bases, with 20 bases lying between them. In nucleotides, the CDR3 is TGTGCCAGAATGACCCCACAGGATAAAACCTACGAGCAGTACTTC. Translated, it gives CARMTPQDKTYEQYF.

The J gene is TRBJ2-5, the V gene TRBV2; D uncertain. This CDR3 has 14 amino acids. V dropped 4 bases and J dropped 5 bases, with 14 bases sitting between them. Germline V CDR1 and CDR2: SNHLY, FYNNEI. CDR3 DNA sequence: TGTGCCAGCAGTGGTCCGCTAAGATCGGAGACCCAGTACTTC. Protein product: CASSGPLRSETQYF.

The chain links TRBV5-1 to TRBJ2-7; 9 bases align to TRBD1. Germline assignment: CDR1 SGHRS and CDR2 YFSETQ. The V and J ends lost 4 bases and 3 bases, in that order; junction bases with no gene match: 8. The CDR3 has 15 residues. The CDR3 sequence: CASSLTTGGIYEQYF. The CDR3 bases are TGCGCCAGCAGCCTTACGACAGGGGGGATCTACGAGCAGTACTTC.

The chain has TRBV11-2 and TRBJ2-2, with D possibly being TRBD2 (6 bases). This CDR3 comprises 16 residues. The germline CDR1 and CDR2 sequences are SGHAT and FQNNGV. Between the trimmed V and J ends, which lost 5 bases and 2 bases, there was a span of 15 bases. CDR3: CASSTNTGSNTGELFF. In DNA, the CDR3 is TGTGCCAGCAGCACAAACACCGGGAGCAACACCGGGGAGCTGTTTTTT.

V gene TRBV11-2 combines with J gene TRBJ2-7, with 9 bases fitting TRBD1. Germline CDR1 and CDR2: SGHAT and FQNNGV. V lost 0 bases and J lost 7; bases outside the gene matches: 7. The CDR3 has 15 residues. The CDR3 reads CASSLDPQGTGEQYF. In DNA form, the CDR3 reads TGTGCCAGCAGCTTAGATCCACAGGGGACAGGGGAGCAGTACTTC.

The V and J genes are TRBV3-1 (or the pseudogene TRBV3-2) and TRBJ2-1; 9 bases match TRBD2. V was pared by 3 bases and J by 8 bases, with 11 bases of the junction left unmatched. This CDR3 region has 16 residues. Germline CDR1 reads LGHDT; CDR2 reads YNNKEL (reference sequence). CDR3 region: CASSHRGGGARHEQFF. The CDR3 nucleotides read TGTGCCAGCAGCCACCGCGGCGGGGGGGCCCGACATGAGCAGTTCTTC.

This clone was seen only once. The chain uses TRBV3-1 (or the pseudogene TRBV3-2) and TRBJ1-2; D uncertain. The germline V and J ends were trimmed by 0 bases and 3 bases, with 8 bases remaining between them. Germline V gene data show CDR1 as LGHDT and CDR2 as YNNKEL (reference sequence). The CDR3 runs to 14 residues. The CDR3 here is CASSQDRTDYGYTF. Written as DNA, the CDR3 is TGTGCCAGCAGCCAAGATCGCACTGACTATGGCTACACCTTC.